This record looks at one TCR beta chain sequence and its context. The data originate from a study of T cells in Graves' hyperthyroidism and ophthalmopathy. This CDR3 region has 15 residues. Germline loops: CDR1 SQVTM, CDR2 ANQGSEA. Trimming removed 6 bases from V and 4 bases from J; junction bases left unmatched: 15. RNA transcripts served as the template for amplifying TCR beta CDR3 regions. RT-PCR in the first round (using the HTBI primer set) targeted the TCR CDR3. TCRdb called the multiplex PCR reads again in MiXCR, with one record for every CDR3 protein. The data show roughly 290,000 distinct CDR3 sequences, more than 10% seen once.

The sample consisted of blood. This sequence originates from a woman aged 25 to 39 with Graves' hyperthyroidism that later progressed to Graves' ophthalmopathy. The chain is built from TRBV29-1 and TRBJ2-7; 7 bases are shared with TRBD1. The CDR3 sequence is CSVGGPRDSGYEQYF. CDR3 nucleotide sequence: TGCAGCGTCGGAGGTCCCCGGGACAGCGGTTACGAGCAGTACTTC.